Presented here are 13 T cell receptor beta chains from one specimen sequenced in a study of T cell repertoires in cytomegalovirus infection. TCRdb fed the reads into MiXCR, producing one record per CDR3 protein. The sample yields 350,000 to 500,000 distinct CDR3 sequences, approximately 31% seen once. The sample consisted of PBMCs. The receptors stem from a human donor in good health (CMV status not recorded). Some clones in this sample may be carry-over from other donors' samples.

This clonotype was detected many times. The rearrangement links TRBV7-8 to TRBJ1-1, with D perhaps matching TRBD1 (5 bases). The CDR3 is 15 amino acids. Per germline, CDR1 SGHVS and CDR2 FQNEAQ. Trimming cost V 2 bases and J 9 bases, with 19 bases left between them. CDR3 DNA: TGTGCCAGCAGCTTAAATGTTGACCCGACAGCTAAAGCTTTCTTT. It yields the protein CASSLNVDPTAKAFF.

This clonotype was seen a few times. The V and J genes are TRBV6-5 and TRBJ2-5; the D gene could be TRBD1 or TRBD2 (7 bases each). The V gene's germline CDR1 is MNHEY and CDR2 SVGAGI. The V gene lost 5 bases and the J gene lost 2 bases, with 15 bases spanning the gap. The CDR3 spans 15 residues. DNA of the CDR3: TGTGCCAGCAGTGGTTCCAGGGGGGGGCAAGAGACCCAGTACTTC. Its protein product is CASSGSRGGQETQYF.

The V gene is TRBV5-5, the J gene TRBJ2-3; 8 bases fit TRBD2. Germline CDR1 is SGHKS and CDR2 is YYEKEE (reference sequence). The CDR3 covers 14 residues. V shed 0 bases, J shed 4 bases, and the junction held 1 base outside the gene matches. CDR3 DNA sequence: TGTGCCAGCAGCTTGGAGACTAGCGCAGATACGCAGTATTTT. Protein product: CASSLETSADTQYF.

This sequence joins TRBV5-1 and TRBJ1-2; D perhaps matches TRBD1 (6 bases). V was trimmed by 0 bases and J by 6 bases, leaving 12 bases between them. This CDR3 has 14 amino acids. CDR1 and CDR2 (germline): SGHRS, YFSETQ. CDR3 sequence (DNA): TGCGCCAGCAGCTTGGAGGGGGAGCGGCATGGCTACACCTTC. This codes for CASSLEGERHGYTF.

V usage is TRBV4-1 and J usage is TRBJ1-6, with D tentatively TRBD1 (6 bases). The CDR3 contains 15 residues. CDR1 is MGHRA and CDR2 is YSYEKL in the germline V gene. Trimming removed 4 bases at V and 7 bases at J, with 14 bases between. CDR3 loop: CASSPIDRNNSPLHF. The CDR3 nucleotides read TGCGCCAGCAGCCCTATCGACAGGAACAATTCACCCCTCCACTTT.

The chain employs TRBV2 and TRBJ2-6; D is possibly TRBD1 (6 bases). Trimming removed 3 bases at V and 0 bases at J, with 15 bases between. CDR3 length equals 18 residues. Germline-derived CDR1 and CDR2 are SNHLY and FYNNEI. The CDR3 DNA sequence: TGTGCCAGCAGTGAGTCCGGGACACCTCACTCTGGGGCCAACGTCCTGACTTTC. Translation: CASSESGTPHSGANVLTF.

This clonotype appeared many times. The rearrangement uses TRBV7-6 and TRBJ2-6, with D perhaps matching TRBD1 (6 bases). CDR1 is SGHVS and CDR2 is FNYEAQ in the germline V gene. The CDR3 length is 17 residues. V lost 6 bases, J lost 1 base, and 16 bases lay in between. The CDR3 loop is CASRPPIQGSGANVLTF. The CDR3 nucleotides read TGTGCCAGCAGGCCCCCAATACAGGGTTCTGGGGCCAACGTCCTGACTTTC.

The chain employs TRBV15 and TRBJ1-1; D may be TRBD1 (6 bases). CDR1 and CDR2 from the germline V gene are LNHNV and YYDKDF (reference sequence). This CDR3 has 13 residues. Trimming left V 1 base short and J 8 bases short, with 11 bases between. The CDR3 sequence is CATSRAGGGEAFF. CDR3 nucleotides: TGTGCCACCAGCAGAGCGGGGGGGGGCGAAGCTTTCTTT.

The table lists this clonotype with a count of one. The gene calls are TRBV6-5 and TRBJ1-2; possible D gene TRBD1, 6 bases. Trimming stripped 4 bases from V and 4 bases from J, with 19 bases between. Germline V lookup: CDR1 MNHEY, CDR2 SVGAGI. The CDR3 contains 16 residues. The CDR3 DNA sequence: TGTGCCAGCAGTTCTGAGGGGGATGGTTCAATCTATGGCTACACCTTC. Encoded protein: CASSSEGDGSIYGYTF.

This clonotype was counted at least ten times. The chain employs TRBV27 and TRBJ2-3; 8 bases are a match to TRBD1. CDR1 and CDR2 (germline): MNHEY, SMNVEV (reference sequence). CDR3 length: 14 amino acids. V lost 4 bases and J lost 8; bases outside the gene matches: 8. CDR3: CASSSDRAMGTQYF. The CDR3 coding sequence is TGTGCCAGCAGTTCGGACAGGGCGATGGGTACGCAGTATTTT.

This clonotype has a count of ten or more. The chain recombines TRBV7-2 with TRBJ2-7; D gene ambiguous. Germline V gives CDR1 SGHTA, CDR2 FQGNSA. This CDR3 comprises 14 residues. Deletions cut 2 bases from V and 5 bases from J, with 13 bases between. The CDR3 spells CASSLQLLVDEQYF. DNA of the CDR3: TGTGCCAGCAGCTTACAGTTGTTGGTTGACGAGCAGTACTTC. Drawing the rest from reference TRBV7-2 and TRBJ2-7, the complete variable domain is GAGVSQSPSNKVTEKGKDVELRCDPISGHTALYWYRQSLGQGLEFLIYFQGNSAPDKSGLPSDRFSAERTGGSVSTLTIQRTQQEDSAVYLCASSLQLLVDEQYFGPGTRLTVT.

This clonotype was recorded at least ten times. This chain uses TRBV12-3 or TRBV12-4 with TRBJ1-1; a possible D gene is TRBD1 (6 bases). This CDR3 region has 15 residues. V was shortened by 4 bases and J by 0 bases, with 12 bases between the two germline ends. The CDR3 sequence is CASSWDNPMNTEAFF. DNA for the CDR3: TGTGCCAGCAGTTGGGACAACCCGATGAACACTGAAGCTTTCTTT.

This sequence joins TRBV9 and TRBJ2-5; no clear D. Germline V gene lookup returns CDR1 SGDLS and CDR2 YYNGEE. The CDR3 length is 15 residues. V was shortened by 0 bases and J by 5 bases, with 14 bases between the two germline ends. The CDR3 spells CASSVEVSSPETQYF. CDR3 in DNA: TGTGCCAGCAGCGTAGAGGTTTCGTCCCCGGAGACCCAGTACTTC.